Below, 17 T cell receptor beta chains from the same sample are listed, as sequenced in a study of blood T cell repertoires in COVID-19. Method: immunoSEQ multiplex PCR; TCRdb's copy keeps in-frame clones and lacks some. The sample holds approximately 250,000 clones, roughly four fifths seen once. Sequenced sample: peripheral blood. All receptors come from a man aged 45-65 years with acute or convalescent COVID-19.

The genes are TRBV6-5 and TRBJ1-2; maybe TRBD1 (6 bases). Germline loops: CDR1 MNHEY, CDR2 SVGAGI. Trimming left V 6 bases short and J 6 bases short, with 11 bases between. The CDR3 length is 12 residues. The CDR3 loop reads CASSTGGDGYTF. The DNA of the CDR3 is TGTGCCAGCAGCACGGGGGGCGATGGCTACACCTTC.

The rearrangement uses TRBV5-5 and TRBJ1-1; D is ambiguous. The V and J ends lost 4 bases and 8 bases respectively, with 12 bases between them. CDR1 SGHKS and CDR2 YYEKEE come from the germline V gene (reference sequence). CDR3 length: 12 residues. The CDR3 region has the DNA TGTGCCAGCAGCATGGGCCCCGGGGAAGCTTTCTTT. The encoded protein is CASSMGPGEAFF.

This clone was counted only a few times. The chain recombines TRBV18 with TRBJ1-6; no definite D call. The CDR3 has 15 residues. V lost 3 bases and J 8 bases, leaving 14 bases between the germline ends. CDR1 is KGHSH and CDR2 is LQKENI in the germline V gene. The CDR3 sequence: CASSPGEVLDSPLHF. As DNA, the CDR3 is TGTGCCAGCTCACCTGGGGAGGTCTTGGATTCACCCCTCCACTTT. The complete variable domain, with remaining parts taken from reference TRBV18 and TRBJ1-6, reads NAGVMQNPRHLVRRRGQEARLRCSPMKGHSHVYWYRQLPEEGLKFMVYLQKENIIDESGMPKERFSAEFPKEGPSILRIQQVVRGDSAAYFCASSPGEVLDSPLHFGNGTRLTVT.

The chain carries TRBV9 and TRBJ2-3, with 7 bases fitting TRBD1. V was clipped by 7 bases and J by 2 bases; unmatched bases: 19. The CDR3 sequence is 18 residues long. Germline V gives CDR1 SGDLS, CDR2 YYNGEE. CDR3 region: CASDSTLRGPSTTDTQYF. CDR3 DNA: TGTGCCAGCGACTCAACTTTGAGGGGGCCAAGCACCACAGATACGCAGTATTTT.

CDR3 sequence reads: CASKGGPSGGYEQYF. CDR3 DNA: TGTGCCAGCAAAGGAGGGCCTAGCGGGGGATACGAGCAGTACTTC. The chain combines TRBV27 with TRBJ2-7; 10 bases align to TRBD2. The trim removed 7 bases at V and 4 bases at J, leaving 10 bases unmatched. The germline CDR1 and CDR2 sequences are MNHEY and SMNVEV (reference sequence). This CDR3 is 15 amino acids long.

The rearrangement uses TRBV2 and TRBJ2-7; TRBD1 agrees at 7 bases. CDR1 and CDR2 from the germline V gene are SNHLY and FYNNEI. This CDR3 spans 15 amino acids. The V and J ends lost 1 base and 3 bases, in that order; junction bases with no gene match: 6. The CDR3 loop reads CASSEGQGLGYEQYF. CDR3 DNA sequence: TGTGCCAGCAGTGAAGGACAGGGTCTCGGCTACGAGCAGTACTTC.

The chain recombines TRBV7-9 with TRBJ2-1; 7 nucleotides line up with TRBD2. This CDR3 comprises 16 residues. V lost 1 base, J lost 4 bases, and 7 bases stayed unmatched. Germline-derived CDR1 and CDR2 are SEHNR and FQNEAQ (reference sequence). The CDR3 protein is CASSLGGGGIYNEQFF. CDR3 DNA sequence: TGTGCCAGCAGCTTAGGAGGCGGGGGTATATACAATGAGCAGTTCTTC.

The chain uses TRBV6-5 and TRBJ1-1; 8 bases fit TRBD1. The CDR3 loop spans 14 amino acids. V lost 11 bases, J lost 3 bases, and 11 bases stayed unmatched. Per the germline V gene, CDR1 is MNHEY and CDR2 is SVGAGI. The CDR3 nucleotides read TGTGCCGCCCAGGGGGCGCGAGTGCACACTGAAGCTTTCTTT. The encoded protein is CAAQGARVHTEAFF.

The gene calls are TRBV2 and TRBJ2-3; 12 bases line up with TRBD2. The CDR3 is made up of 19 amino acids. Germline-derived CDR1 and CDR2 are SNHLY and FYNNEI. V shed 0 bases, J shed 1 base, and the junction held 8 bases outside the gene matches. CDR3 residues: CASSEARGTSGLRTDTQYF. Here the CDR3 DNA reads TGTGCCAGCAGTGAAGCGCGGGGGACTAGCGGGCTCCGCACAGATACGCAGTATTTT.

The chain recombines TRBV5-1 with TRBJ1-1; D unresolved. CDR1 and CDR2 from the germline V gene are SGHRS and YFSETQ. The CDR3 covers 13 residues. Trimming stripped 0 bases from V and 0 bases from J, with 3 bases between. The CDR3, as DNA: TGCGCCAGCAGCTTGGCCTTGAACACTGAAGCTTTCTTT. This sequence encodes CASSLALNTEAFF.

This chain joins TRBV19 and TRBJ2-5; no clear D. V was clipped by 4 bases and J by 4 bases, with 13 bases between them. The CDR3 totals 14 residues. CDR1 and CDR2 from the germline V gene are LNHDA and SQIVND (reference sequence). CDR3 coding DNA: TGTGCCAGTAGTACTGCGGTCATGTTAGAGACCCAGTACTTC. It specifies CASSTAVMLETQYF.

This chain uses TRBV5-4 with TRBJ2-3, with TRBD2 identical over 7 bases. The CDR3 has 15 amino acids. Germline values: CDR1 SGHNT, CDR2 YYREEE (reference sequence). The J segment lost 2 bases and the V segment lost 3 bases, leaving 6 bases of the junction unmatched. The CDR3 DNA follows: TGTGCCAGCAGCTCCAGCGGGGTCAACACAGATACGCAGTATTTT. Translating gives CASSSSGVNTDTQYF.

The rearrangement joins TRBV24-1 to TRBJ2-7, with TRBD2 identical over 11 bases. The CDR3 totals 16 residues. The ends lost 4 bases at V and 4 bases at J; junction bases unmatched: 8. Germline V gene lookup returns CDR1 KGHDR and CDR2 SFDVKD. Here the CDR3 DNA reads TGTGCCACCAGTGAACGGACCGGGACTAGCGGATACGAGCAGTACTTC. As protein: CATSERTGTSGYEQYF.

This clone was seen only a few times. The V and J genes are TRBV19 and TRBJ1-2; TRBD1 matches at 8 bases. After removal of 2 bases from V and 8 bases from J, the junction contained 4 bases not matched to a gene. The CDR3 spans 13 residues. Germline-derived CDR1 and CDR2 are LNHDA and SQIVND (reference sequence). CDR3 residues: CASSINRGGGYTF. CDR3 coding DNA: TGTGCCAGTAGTATAAACAGGGGGGGCGGCTACACCTTC.

The gene calls are TRBV19 and TRBJ1-6; TRBD1 is a possible D gene (5 bases). CDR3 length: 16 residues. Germline-derived CDR1 and CDR2 are LNHDA and SQIVND (reference sequence). V lost 5 bases and J 6 bases, leaving 17 bases between the germline ends. For the CDR3, the DNA is TGTGCCAGTAGTCCTCTGGGGGGACCGACTAATTCACCCCTCCACTTT. This translates into CASSPLGGPTNSPLHF.

The rearrangement uses TRBV11-3 and TRBJ1-1; a possible D gene is TRBD1 (5 bases). V lost 5 bases, J lost 5 bases, and 18 bases lay in between. Germline V gene sequence: CDR1 SGHNT, CDR2 YENEEA. CDR3 length: 15 amino acids. The CDR3 nucleotides are TGTGCCAGCAGCCCCCAGGGCACCCGGGAGACTGAAGCTTTCTTT. It specifies CASSPQGTRETEAFF.

The chain carries TRBV15 and TRBJ2-5, with 7 bases that match TRBD1. J gave up 3 bases and V 5 bases, and 30 bases lay outside the gene matches. CDR3 length equals 22 residues. In germline, CDR1 is LNHNV, CDR2 YYDKDF (reference sequence). The CDR3 protein is CATSGPSSTGSGRPGYKETQYF. The CDR3 coding sequence is TGTGCCACCAGCGGGCCCTCCTCGACAGGGTCTGGCCGACCCGGCTACAAAGAGACCCAGTACTTC.